This T cell receptor beta chain derives from a study of blood T cell repertoires in COVID-19. Original data processing: Reference gene primers were amplified, and this amplification served to estimate nucleated cell counts. Profiling relied on immunoSEQ multiplex PCR, and the TCRdb table lists in-frame clones only, not all of them. V and J calls and clone size follow that table, whereas D and trimming were derived from the DNA. The table records about 230,000 clones, nearly 90% of them present only once. The CDR3 is 15 residues long. Germline CDR1 and CDR2: MNHEY and SVGAGI. The V end was cut by 2 bases, the J end by 7 bases, with 14 bases between.

This TCR derives from a man aged 25 to 45 who had recovered from COVID-19. Sequencing was carried out using PBMCs or T cells enriched from blood (not recorded which). V gene TRBV6-5 combines with J gene TRBJ1-4, with D possibly matching TRBD1 (6 bases). The CDR3 DNA is TGTGCCAGCAGTTACAGCGGGGGGCCTAGTGAAAAACTGTTTTTT. Translated, it gives CASSYSGGPSEKLFF.